This TCR beta chain was captured in a study of CD8 T cells in Susac syndrome. TEMRA cells were FACS-enriched, and CD8+ and CD4+ T cells were isolated negatively. An input of about 0.45 to 1 ug of RNA was subjected to reverse transcription using random hexamers. The immunoSEQ assay covered 54 Vbeta and 13 Jbeta segments for CDR3. TCRdb independently ran MiXCR on the immunoSEQ multiplex PCR reads; one entry per CDR3 protein. Among about 300,000 distinct CDR3 sequences, more than 75% were seen once, and the ten largest hold over 0.09%. The CDR3 totals 14 residues. The germline V and J ends were trimmed by 6 bases and 2 bases, with 13 bases remaining between them.

This receptor was identified in a human donor with multiple sclerosis. This sequence joins TRBV12-3 or TRBV12-4 and TRBJ2-5, with unresolved D. Sequencing input: CD8+ T cells from PBMCs. CDR3 protein: CASSRLYLQETQYF. The DNA for the CDR3 is TGTGCCAGCAGCCGACTGTACTTACAAGAGACCCAGTACTTC.